These 10 T cell receptor beta chains were sequenced from one sample in a study of blood T cell repertoires in COVID-19. Assay used: immunoSEQ multiplex PCR; TCRdb lists only in-frame clones, some missing. This sample has roughly 65,000 clones, with approximately 94% found just once. What was sequenced was peripheral blood. Receptors were obtained from an older man with active COVID-19.

This sequence joins TRBV10-3 and TRBJ1-5; 11 bases align to TRBD1. The germline gives CDR1 ENHRY, CDR2 SYGVKD. CDR3 size: 16 residues. Losses at the gene ends were 6 bases for V and 4 bases for J; bases not matched to a gene: 8. The CDR3 nucleotides read TGTGCCATCAGGTCCGGGACAGGGGGAGTGAATCAGCCCCAGCATTTT. Translation gives CAIRSGTGGVNQPQHF.

The DNA for the CDR3 is TGTGCCAGCAGTTACCAGTACAGGGCCTACGAGCAGTACTTC. Protein sequence: CASSYQYRAYEQYF. The gene calls are TRBV6-2 or TRBV6-3 and TRBJ2-7, with D possibly TRBD1 on 6 matching bases. From germline, CDR1 is MNHEY and CDR2 SVGEGT. V lost 2 bases, J lost 2 bases, and 10 bases lay in between. The CDR3 consists of 14 residues.

The chain is built from TRBV12-5 and TRBJ1-2; 7 nucleotides agree with TRBD1. The CDR3 is 15 amino acids. V lost 4 bases, J lost 0 bases, and 5 bases stayed unmatched. In germline, CDR1 is LGHNT, CDR2 FRNRAP. The CDR3 loop is CASGYNQGANYGYTF. CDR3 DNA: TGTGCTAGTGGTTACAACCAGGGGGCTAACTATGGCTACACCTTC.

The V and J genes are TRBV5-5 and TRBJ1-5; possible D gene TRBD1, 6 bases. CDR3 length equals 17 residues. Germline values: CDR1 SGHKS, CDR2 YYEKEE (reference sequence). V lost 0 bases, J lost 0 bases, and 13 bases lay in between. The CDR3 is CASSLGGGDYSNQPQHF. The CDR3 DNA sequence: TGTGCCAGCAGCTTGGGGGGGGGCGACTATAGCAATCAGCCCCAGCATTTT.

The rearrangement joins TRBV7-3 to TRBJ2-2; tentative D call: TRBD2 (6 bases). The germline V and J ends were trimmed by 8 bases and 4 bases, with 14 bases remaining between them. The germline V gene has CDR1 SGHTA and CDR2 FQGTGA. The CDR3 is 14 residues long. The CDR3 nucleotides are TGTGCCAGCGGAACACTAGCCTTCACCGGGGAGCTGTTTTTT. Protein sequence: CASGTLAFTGELFF.

This chain links TRBV19 with TRBJ1-6; D may be TRBD1 (6 bases). The CDR3 runs 12 residues. Germline-derived CDR1 and CDR2 are LNHDA and SQIVND (reference sequence). The V and J ends lost 11 bases and 7 bases respectively, with 12 bases between them. CDR3 sequence (DNA): TGTGCCTGCAGGGGTGGAAATTCACCCCTCCACTTT. Protein: CACRGGNSPLHF. Full variable domain (rest looked up from reference TRBV19 and TRBJ1-6): DGGITQSPKYLFRKEGQNVTLSCEQNLNHDAMYWYRQDPGQGLRLIYYSQIVNDFQKGDIAEGYSVSREKKESFPLTVTSAQKNPTAFYLCACRGGNSPLHFGNGTRLTVT.

The V and J genes are TRBV6-5 and TRBJ1-6; the match to TRBD1 covers 7 bases. J lost 14 bases, V lost 8 bases, and 15 bases had no gene match. CDR1 and CDR2 (germline): MNHEY, SVGAGI. This CDR3 region has 14 residues. Written as DNA, the CDR3 is TGTGCCAGCCGACCCGGAACAGGGGTTCACGCCCTCCACTTT. Amino acid sequence: CASRPGTGVHALHF.

In its sample, this clone was seen once. The rearrangement joins TRBV5-1 to TRBJ1-2; TRBD1 agrees at 8 bases. The germline gives CDR1 SGHRS, CDR2 YFSETQ. CDR3 size: 15 residues. V gave up 2 bases and J gave up 0 bases; unmatched junction bases: 3. The CDR3 spells CASSFGQGPNYGYTF. The CDR3 DNA sequence: TGCGCCAGCAGCTTTGGACAGGGACCTAACTATGGCTACACCTTC.

This clone was detected once. The V and J genes are TRBV18 and TRBJ2-1; 12 nucleotides match TRBD1. The CDR3 length is 21 residues. Germline loops: CDR1 KGHSH, CDR2 LQKENI. Trimming at V came to 1 base and at J to 0 bases, leaving 13 bases not matched to a gene. CDR3 protein: CASSPLLSGQGASSSYNEQFF. DNA for the CDR3: TGTGCCAGCTCACCACTGCTCTCGGGACAGGGGGCCAGCTCCTCCTACAATGAGCAGTTCTTC.

This clone was picked up one time. The genes are TRBV14 and TRBJ2-1, with 9 bases fitting TRBD2. The CDR3 covers 14 residues. CDR1 is SGHDN and CDR2 is FVKESK in the germline V gene. Trimming cost V 1 base and J 15 bases; bases outside gene matches: 10. This CDR3 is CASSQVIGLAGRFF. The CDR3 bases are TGTGCCAGCAGCCAAGTCATAGGTCTAGCGGGGAGGTTCTTC.